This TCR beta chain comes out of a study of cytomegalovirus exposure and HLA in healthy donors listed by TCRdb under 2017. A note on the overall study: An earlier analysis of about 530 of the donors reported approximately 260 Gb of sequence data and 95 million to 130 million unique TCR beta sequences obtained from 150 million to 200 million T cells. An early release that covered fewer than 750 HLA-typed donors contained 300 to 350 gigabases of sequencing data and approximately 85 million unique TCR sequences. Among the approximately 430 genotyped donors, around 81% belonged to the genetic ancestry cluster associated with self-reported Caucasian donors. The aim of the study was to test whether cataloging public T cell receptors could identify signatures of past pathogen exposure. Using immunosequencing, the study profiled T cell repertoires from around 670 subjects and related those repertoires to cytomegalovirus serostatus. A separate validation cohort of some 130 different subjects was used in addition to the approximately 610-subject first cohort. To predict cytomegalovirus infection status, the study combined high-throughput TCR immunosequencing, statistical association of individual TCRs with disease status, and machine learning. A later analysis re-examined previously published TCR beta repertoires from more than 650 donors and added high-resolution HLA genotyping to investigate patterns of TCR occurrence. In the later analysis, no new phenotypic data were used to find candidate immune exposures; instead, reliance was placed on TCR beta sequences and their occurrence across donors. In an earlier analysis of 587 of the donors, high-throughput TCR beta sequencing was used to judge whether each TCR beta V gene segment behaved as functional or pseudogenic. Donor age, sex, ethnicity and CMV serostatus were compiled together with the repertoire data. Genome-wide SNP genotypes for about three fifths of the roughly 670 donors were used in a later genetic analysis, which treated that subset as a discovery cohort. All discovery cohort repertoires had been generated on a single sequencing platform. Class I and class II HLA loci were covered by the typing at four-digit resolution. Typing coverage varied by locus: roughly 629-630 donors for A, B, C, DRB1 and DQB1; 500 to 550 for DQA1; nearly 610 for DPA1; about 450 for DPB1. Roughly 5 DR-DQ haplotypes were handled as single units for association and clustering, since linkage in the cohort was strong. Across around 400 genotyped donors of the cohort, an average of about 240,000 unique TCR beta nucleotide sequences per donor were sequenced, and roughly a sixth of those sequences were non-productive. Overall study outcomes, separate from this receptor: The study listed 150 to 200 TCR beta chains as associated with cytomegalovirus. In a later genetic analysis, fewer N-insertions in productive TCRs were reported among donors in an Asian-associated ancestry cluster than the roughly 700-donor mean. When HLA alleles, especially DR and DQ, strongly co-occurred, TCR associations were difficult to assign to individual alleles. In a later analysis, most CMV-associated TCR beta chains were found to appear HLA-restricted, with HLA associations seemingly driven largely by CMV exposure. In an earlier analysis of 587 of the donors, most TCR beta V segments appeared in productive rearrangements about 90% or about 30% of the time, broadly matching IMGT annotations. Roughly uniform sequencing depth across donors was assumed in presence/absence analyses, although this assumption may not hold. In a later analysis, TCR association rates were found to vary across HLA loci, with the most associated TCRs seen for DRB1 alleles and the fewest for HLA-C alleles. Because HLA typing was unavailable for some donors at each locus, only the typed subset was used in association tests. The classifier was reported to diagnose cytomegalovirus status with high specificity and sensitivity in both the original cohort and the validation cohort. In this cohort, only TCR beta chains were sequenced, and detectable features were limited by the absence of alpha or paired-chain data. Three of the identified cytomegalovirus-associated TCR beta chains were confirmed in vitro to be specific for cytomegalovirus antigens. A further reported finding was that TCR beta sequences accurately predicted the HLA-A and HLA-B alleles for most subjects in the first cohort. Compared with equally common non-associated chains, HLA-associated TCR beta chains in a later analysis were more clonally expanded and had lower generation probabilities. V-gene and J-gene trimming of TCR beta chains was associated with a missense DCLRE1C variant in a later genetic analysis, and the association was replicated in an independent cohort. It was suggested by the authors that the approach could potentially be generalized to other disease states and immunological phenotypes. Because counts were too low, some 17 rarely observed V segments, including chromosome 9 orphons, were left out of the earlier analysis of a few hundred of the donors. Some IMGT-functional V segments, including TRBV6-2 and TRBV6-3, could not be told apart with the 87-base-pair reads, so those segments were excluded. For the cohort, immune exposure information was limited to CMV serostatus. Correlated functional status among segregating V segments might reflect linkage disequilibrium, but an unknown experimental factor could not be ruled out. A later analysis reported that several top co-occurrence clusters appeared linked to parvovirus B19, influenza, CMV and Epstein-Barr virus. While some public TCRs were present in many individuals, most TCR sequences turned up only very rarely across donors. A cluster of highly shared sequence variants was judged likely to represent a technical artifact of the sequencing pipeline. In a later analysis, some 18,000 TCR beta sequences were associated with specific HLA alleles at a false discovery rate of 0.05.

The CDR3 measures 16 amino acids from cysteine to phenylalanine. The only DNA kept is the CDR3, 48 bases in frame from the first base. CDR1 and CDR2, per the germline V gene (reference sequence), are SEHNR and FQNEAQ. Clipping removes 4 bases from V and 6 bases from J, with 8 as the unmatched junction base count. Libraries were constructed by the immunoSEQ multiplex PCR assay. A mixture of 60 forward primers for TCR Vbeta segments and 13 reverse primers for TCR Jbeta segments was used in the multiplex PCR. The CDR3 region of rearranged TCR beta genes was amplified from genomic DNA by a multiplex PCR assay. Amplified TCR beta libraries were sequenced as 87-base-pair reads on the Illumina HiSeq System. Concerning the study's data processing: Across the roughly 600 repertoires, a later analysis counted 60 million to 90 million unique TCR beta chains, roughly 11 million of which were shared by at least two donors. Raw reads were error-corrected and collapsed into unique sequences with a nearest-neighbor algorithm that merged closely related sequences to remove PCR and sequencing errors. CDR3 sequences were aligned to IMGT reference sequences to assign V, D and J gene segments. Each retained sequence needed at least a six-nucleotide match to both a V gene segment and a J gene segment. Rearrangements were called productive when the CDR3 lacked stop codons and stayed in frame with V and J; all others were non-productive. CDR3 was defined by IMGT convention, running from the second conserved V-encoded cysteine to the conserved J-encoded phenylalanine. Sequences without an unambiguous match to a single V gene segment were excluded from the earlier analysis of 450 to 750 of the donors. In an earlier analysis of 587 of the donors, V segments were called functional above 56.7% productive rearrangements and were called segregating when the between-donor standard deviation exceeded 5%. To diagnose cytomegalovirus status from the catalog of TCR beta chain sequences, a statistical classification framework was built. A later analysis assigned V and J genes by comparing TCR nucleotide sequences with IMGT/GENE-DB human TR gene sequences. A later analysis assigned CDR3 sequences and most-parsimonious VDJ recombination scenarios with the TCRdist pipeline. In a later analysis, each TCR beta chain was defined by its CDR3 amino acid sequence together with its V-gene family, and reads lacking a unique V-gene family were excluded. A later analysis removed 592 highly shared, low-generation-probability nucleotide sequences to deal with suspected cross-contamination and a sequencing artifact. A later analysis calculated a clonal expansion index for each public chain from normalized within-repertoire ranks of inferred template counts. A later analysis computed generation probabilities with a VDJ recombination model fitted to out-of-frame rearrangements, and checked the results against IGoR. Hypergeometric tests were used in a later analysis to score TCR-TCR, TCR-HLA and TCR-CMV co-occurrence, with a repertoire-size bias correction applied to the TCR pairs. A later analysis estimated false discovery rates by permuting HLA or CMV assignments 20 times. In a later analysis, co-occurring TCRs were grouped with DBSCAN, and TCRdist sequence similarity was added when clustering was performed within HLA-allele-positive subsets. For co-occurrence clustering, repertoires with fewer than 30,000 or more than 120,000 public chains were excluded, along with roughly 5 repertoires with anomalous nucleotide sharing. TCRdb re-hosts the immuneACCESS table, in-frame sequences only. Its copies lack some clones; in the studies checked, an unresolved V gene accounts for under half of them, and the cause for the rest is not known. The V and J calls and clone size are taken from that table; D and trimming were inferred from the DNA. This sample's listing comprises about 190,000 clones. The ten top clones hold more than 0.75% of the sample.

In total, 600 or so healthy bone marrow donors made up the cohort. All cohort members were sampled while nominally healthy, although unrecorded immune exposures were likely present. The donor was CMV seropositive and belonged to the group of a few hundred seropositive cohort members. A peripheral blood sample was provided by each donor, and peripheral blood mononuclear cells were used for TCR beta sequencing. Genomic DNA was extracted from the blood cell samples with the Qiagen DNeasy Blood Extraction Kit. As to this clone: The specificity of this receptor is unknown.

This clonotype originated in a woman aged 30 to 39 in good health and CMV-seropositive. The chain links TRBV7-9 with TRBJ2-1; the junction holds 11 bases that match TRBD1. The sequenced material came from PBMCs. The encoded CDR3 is CASSYVRDRGINEQFF. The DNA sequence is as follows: TGTGCCAGCAGCTACGTCCGGGACAGGGGGATCAATGAGCAGTTCTTC.